Presented here are 20 T cell receptor beta chains from one specimen sequenced in a study of blood T cells in healthy people across ages. A sample-barcoded 5' primer and a J-beta primer mix were used in a second PCR of about 7 to 11 cycles. TCRdb reprocessed the 5' RACE reads via MiXCR and lists one record per CDR3 protein. Of roughly 800,000 distinct CDR3 sequences in the sample, roughly 60% are singletons; the top ten hold around 22%. Sequencing was performed on blood. These receptors were taken from a man aged 30 to 45 in good health.

This clonotype turned up a few times. The V and J genes are TRBV12-3 or TRBV12-4 and TRBJ2-7; D is possibly TRBD1 (6 bases). V was trimmed by 5 bases and J by 4 bases, leaving 18 bases between them. This CDR3 is built from 15 residues. CDR3 loop: CASSPLGAGSYEQYF. The CDR3 region has the DNA TGTGCCAGCAGTCCCCTGGGGGCGGGTTCGTACGAGCAGTACTTC.

The CDR3 sequence: CASSWTATYEQYF. The CDR3 coding sequence is TGTGCCAGCAGCTGGACTGCCACCTACGAGCAGTACTTC. This sequence joins TRBV27 and TRBJ2-4; tentative D call: TRBD2 (5 bases). The end of the DNA fits TRBJ2-7 better, so the J call may be wrong. CDR1 is MNHEY and CDR2 is SMNVEV in the germline V gene (reference sequence). The CDR3 runs to 13 residues.

The chain joins TRBV3-1 to TRBJ2-1; D remains ambiguous. Germline V gene lookup returns CDR1 LGHDT and CDR2 YNNKEL (reference sequence). The CDR3 totals 11 residues. The ends were cut back, 6 bases at V and 6 bases at J, with 6 bases in the middle. This CDR3 is CASSTLNEQFF. CDR3 nucleotides: TGTGCCAGCAGTACCCTCAATGAGCAGTTCTTC.

The chain has TRBV12-3 or TRBV12-4 and TRBJ2-4; 8 nucleotides agree with TRBD2. The end of the DNA is better explained by TRBJ2-7, so the J call may be wrong. The CDR3 has 14 residues. Written as DNA, the CDR3 is TGTGCCAGCAGCCCTGACGGGAGGGCCTCCGAGCAGTACTTC. This codes for CASSPDGRASEQYF.

There are many counts of this clonotype. The chain joins TRBV24-1 to TRBJ1-1; D is uncertain. CDR1 is KGHDR and CDR2 is SFDVKD in the germline V gene. CDR3 length: 15 residues. V was clipped by 5 bases and J by 7 bases, with 19 bases between them. DNA for the CDR3: TGTGCCACCAGTGCTTCCGGGGTAGATCAACGTGAAGCTTTCTTT. It specifies CATSASGVDQREAFF.

The V gene is TRBV9, the J gene TRBJ1-2; D may be TRBD1 (5 bases). The V gene lost 3 bases and the J gene lost 8 bases, with 17 bases spanning the gap. Germline assignment: CDR1 SGDLS and CDR2 YYNGEE. This CDR3 spans 14 amino acids. The CDR3 here is CASSARGAAGGYTF. The DNA for the CDR3 is TGTGCCAGCAGCGCTAGAGGGGCCGCGGGGGGCTACACCTTC. The full variable domain, completed using reference TRBV9 and TRBJ1-2, is DSGVTQTPKHLITATGQRVTLRCSPRSGDLSVYWYQQSLDQGLQFLIQYYNGEERAKGNILERFSAQQFPDLHSELNLSSLELGDSALYFCASSARGAAGGYTFGSGTRLTVV.

This clonotype was recorded at least ten times. J is TRBJ2-3 and V is TRBV7-2, with D tentatively TRBD2 (7 bases). The CDR3 length is 14 residues. Germline assignment: CDR1 SGHTA and CDR2 FQGNSA. Trimming stripped 7 bases from V and 0 bases from J, with 11 bases between. The CDR3 spells CASNRGASTDTQYF. CDR3 in DNA: TGTGCCAGCAACCGGGGGGCCAGCACAGATACGCAGTATTTT.

This sequence joins TRBV27 and TRBJ1-4, with TRBD1 matching 7 bases. The CDR3 has 15 residues. The germline CDR1 and CDR2 sequences are MNHEY and SMNVEV (reference sequence). J was trimmed by 10 bases and V by 4 bases; bases with no gene match: 12. CDR3 sequence: CASSSEYGTAGKLFF. For the CDR3, the DNA is TGTGCCAGCAGTTCCGAGTACGGGACAGCAGGAAAACTGTTTTTT. The variable domain in full, with the rest retrieved from reference TRBV27 and TRBJ1-4, is EAQVTQNPRYLITVTGKKLTVTCSQNMNHEYMSWYRQDPGLGLRQIYYSMNVEVTDKGDVPEGYKVSRKEKRNFPLILESPSPNQTSLYFCASSSEYGTAGKLFFGSGTQLSVL.

V gene TRBV2 combines with J gene TRBJ2-1; 8 positions match TRBD1. Germline V lookup: CDR1 SNHLY, CDR2 FYNNEI. The CDR3 extends over 11 amino acids. V lost 8 bases and J lost 7; bases outside the gene matches: 1. CDR3 region: CASGQGNEQFF. The DNA of the CDR3 is TGTGCCAGCGGACAGGGTAATGAGCAGTTCTTC. Full variable domain (remainder filled in from reference TRBV2 and TRBJ2-1): EPEVTQTPSHQVTQMGQEVILRCVPISNHLYFYWYRQILGQKVEFLVSFYNNEISEKSEIFDDQFSVERPDGSNFTLKIRSTKLEDSAMYFCASGQGNEQFFGPGTRLTVL.

The sample holds one count of this clonotype. The V gene is TRBV28, the J gene TRBJ1-1, with a weak D call TRBD1 (5 bases). V shed 6 bases and J shed 3 bases, with 17 bases lying between them. The CDR3 has 15 residues. The germline gives CDR1 MDHEN, CDR2 SYDVKM. CDR3 DNA: TGTGCCAGCAGACCGGGGGGTATGGGGGACACTGAAGCTTTCTTT. Its protein is CASRPGGMGDTEAFF.

The chain links TRBV7-9 to TRBJ2-1; no clear D gene. V was clipped by 2 bases and J by 2 bases, with 13 bases between them. This CDR3 spans 16 amino acids. CDR1 is SEHNR, CDR2 FQNEAQ, per germline (reference sequence). The CDR3 loop reads CASSLPGSFPYNEQFF. As DNA, the CDR3 is TGTGCCAGCAGCTTACCGGGTTCTTTTCCCTACAATGAGCAGTTCTTC.

In its sample, this clonotype was seen many times. The V and J genes are TRBV3-1 and TRBJ2-5; no firm D call. Germline V CDR1 and CDR2: LGHDT, YNNKEL (reference sequence). V was clipped by 1 base and J by 5 bases, with 11 bases between them. The CDR3 has 14 residues. The chain's CDR3 is CASSQGNDGETQYF. Written as DNA, the CDR3 is TGTGCCAGCAGCCAAGGTAACGACGGGGAGACCCAGTACTTC.

This clonotype came up a few times. The chain links TRBV7-2 to TRBJ2-7; no clear D. Germline CDR1 and CDR2: SGHTA and FQGNSA. This CDR3 comprises 14 residues. V lost 3 bases to trimming and J lost 0 bases, with 9 bases between them. The CDR3 DNA reads as TGTGCCAGCAGCTTGACTTCGAGCTCCTACGAGCAGTACTTC. It codes for CASSLTSSSYEQYF.

The rearrangement joins TRBV12-3 or TRBV12-4 to TRBJ2-7; 10 nucleotides match TRBD1. The CDR3 runs 15 residues. The J segment lost 9 bases and the V segment lost 3 bases, leaving 11 bases of the junction unmatched. The CDR3 nucleotides read TGTGCCAGCAGTTTCGTCGGGACAGGGGTATCACGGCAGTACTTC. Translated, it gives CASSFVGTGVSRQYF.

J is TRBJ2-1 and V is TRBV7-2; no reliable D call. Trimming took off 5 bases at V and 9 bases at J, with 14 bases between the two ends. From germline, CDR1 is SGHTA and CDR2 FQGNSA. CDR3 length: 13 residues. CDR3 region: CASSPRRLSEQFF. For the CDR3, the DNA is TGTGCCAGCAGCCCAAGGCGGTTGTCTGAGCAGTTCTTC. The variable domain in full, with the rest retrieved from reference TRBV7-2 and TRBJ2-1, is GAGVSQSPSNKVTEKGKDVELRCDPISGHTALYWYRQSLGQGLEFLIYFQGNSAPDKSGLPSDRFSAERTGGSVSTLTIQRTQQEDSAVYLCASSPRRLSEQFFGPGTRLTVL.

The rearrangement links TRBV3-1 to TRBJ2-7, with 8 bases identical to TRBD1. The CDR3 extends over 15 amino acids. In germline, CDR1 is LGHDT, CDR2 YNNKEL (reference sequence). The trim removed 4 bases at V and 4 bases at J, leaving 9 bases unmatched. CDR3 DNA: TGTGCCAGCAGCCCCGGACAGGGTGGAGGGTACGAGCAGTACTTC. Protein product: CASSPGQGGGYEQYF.

CDR3 amino acids: CASSWSGYTDTQYF. CDR3 sequence (DNA): TGTGCCAGCAGTTGGAGCGGGTACACAGATACGCAGTATTTT. The V call is TRBV12-3 or TRBV12-4, the J call TRBJ2-3, with D perhaps TRBD2 (6 bases). CDR3 length equals 14 residues. Trimming took 4 bases from V and 2 from J, leaving 10 bases between them.

In its sample, this clonotype was seen a few times. The genes are TRBV12-3 or TRBV12-4 and TRBJ2-3, with 8 bases aligning to TRBD1. There are 14 residues in the CDR3. Losses at the gene ends were 6 bases for V and 4 bases for J; bases not matched to a gene: 6. The CDR3 reads CASRAGQAADTQYF. The CDR3 DNA follows: TGTGCCAGCAGGGCGGGACAGGCGGCAGATACGCAGTATTTT.

The chain is built from TRBV18 and TRBJ2-1, with 13 bases matching TRBD2. Germline V CDR1 and CDR2: KGHSH, LQKENI. CDR3 size: 16 residues. V shed 6 bases and J 5 bases; nucleotides not matched to a gene: 7. The CDR3 loop is CASSQGLAGRNNEQFF. The CDR3 nucleotides are TGTGCCAGCTCCCAGGGACTAGCGGGACGTAACAATGAGCAGTTCTTC.

The genes are TRBV5-1 and TRBJ1-1; D is uncertain. The CDR3 is made up of 14 amino acids. Trimming left V 4 bases short and J 2 bases short, with 12 bases between. The germline CDR1 and CDR2 sequences are SGHRS and YFSETQ. The CDR3 bases are TGCGCCAGCAGCCCCGGGTGGGGTAACACTGAAGCTTTCTTT. Its translation is CASSPGWGNTEAFF.